What follows is one TCR beta chain and its context. Original handling: Amplified reference gene primers provided the basis for estimating nucleated cell counts. The protocol was immunoSEQ multiplex PCR, while the TCRdb copy is restricted to in-frame clones and leaves out a portion. V and J calls and clone size come straight from that table; D and trimming were deduced from the DNA. The table includes approximately 150,000 clones, around four fifths detected once. The sample comes from a study of blood T cell repertoires in COVID-19. Study as a whole: Acute and convalescent COVID-19 specimens originated in the United States, Italy and Spain. PBMCs, B-cell-depleted T cells, or T cells were the source of the cDNA or gDNA that made up the material.

The sequencing input was peripheral blood. The TCR originated in a woman older than 75 with acute or convalescent COVID-19.

The DNA for the CDR3 is TGCGCCAGCAGCTTCAGGGATAATGGCTACACCTTC. It specifies CASSFRDNGYTF. V usage is TRBV5-1 and J usage is TRBJ1-2; tentatively, D is TRBD1 (5 bases). V was pared by 2 bases and J by 6 bases, with 8 bases between. This CDR3 has 12 amino acids. Germline-derived CDR1 and CDR2 are SGHRS and YFSETQ.